A selection of T cell receptor beta chains follows, all from one sample in a study of blood T cell repertoires in COVID-19. Generated by immunoSEQ multiplex PCR, the TCRdb table keeps only in-frame clones and is missing some. The sample lists roughly 52,000 clones, roughly 86% occurring once. The source material was peripheral blood. Receptors were obtained from a woman aged 80 or older with acute or convalescent COVID-19. The CDR3 runs from the conserved cysteine through the conserved F or W. The order of the fields is J gene, V gene, clone size, D gene, CDR3 protein, CDR3 DNA. D genes are given only for firm matches. A clone size is listed for some rows: how often the clone was seen (once, few, many), or a class if it is expanded.

TRBJ2-1 TRBV10-1 few TRBD1 CASSLGQGADEQFF TGCGCCAGCAGCCTGGGACAGGGGGCGGATGAGCAGTTCTTC
TRBJ1-4 TRBV9 NA NA CASSVGPGNEKLFF TGTGCCAGCAGCGTAGGTCCAGGGAATGAAAAACTGTTTTTT
TRBJ1-1 TRBV5-1 NA TRBD1 CASRGQPTNTEAFF TGCGCCAGCAGGGGACAGCCAACTAATACTGAAGCTTTCTTT
TRBJ2-7 TRBV11-3 NA NA CASSFGETYEQYF TGTGCCAGCAGCTTTGGAGAGACCTACGAGCAGTACTTC
TRBJ2-1 TRBV11-2 once NA CASSLSPASSYNEQFF TGTGCCAGCAGCTTATCCCCTGCGAGCTCCTACAATGAGCAGTTCTTC
TRBJ1-6 TRBV5-1 NA TRBD1 CASSLGQGNNSPLHF TGCGCCAGCAGCTTGGGACAGGGGAATAATTCACCCCTCCACTTT
TRBJ1-2 TRBV6-1 NA NA CASSESGGRGNDGYTF TGTGCCAGCAGTGAAAGTGGGGGACGGGGGAATGATGGCTACACCTTC
TRBJ1-4 TRBV7-9 few NA CASSLTGYNEKLFF TGTGCCAGCAGCTTGACAGGATATAATGAAAAACTGTTTTTT
TRBJ2-1 TRBV19 NA TRBD2 CASSRVAGVAEQFF TGTGCCAGTAGTCGGGTAGCGGGAGTGGCTGAGCAGTTCTTC
TRBJ1-6 TRBV28 NA NA CASTERERNNSPLHF TGTGCCAGCACCGAGAGGGAACGGAATAATTCACCCCTCCACTTT
TRBJ1-6 TRBV28 NA NA CASSLGGYNSPLHF TGTGCCAGCAGCCTCGGGGGATATAATTCACCCCTCCACTTT
TRBJ1-2 TRBV19 NA NA CASSNSRGHYGYTF TGTGCCAGTAGTAACTCCAGGGGACACTATGGCTACACCTTC
TRBJ1-2 TRBV6-1 once NA CASSETGHAGNGRGYTF TGTGCCAGCAGTGAGACGGGACATGCCGGAAATGGTCGAGGCTACACCTTC
TRBJ1-5 TRBV7-2 NA NA CASSLDFAADLRPQHF TGTGCCAGCAGCTTAGATTTTGCGGCAGACCTTCGGCCCCAGCATTTT
TRBJ1-6 TRBV5-1 NA TRBD1 CASSQGQNSPLHF TGCGCCAGCAGCCAGGGACAGAATTCACCCCTCCACTTT
TRBJ1-1 TRBV30 NA TRBD1 CAWTKRGPGNHTEAFF TGTGCCTGGACGAAGAGGGGGCCCGGGAATCACACTGAAGCTTTCTTT
TRBJ2-2 TRBV5-1 many TRBD2 CASNETSGNNTGELFF TGCGCCAGCAACGAAACTAGCGGGAATAACACCGGGGAGCTGTTTTTT
TRBJ1-5 TRBV6-6 once NA CASSQPGQGFNQPQHF TGTGCCAGCAGTCAACCGGGACAAGGCTTCAATCAGCCCCAGCATTTT
TRBJ2-7 TRBV2 NA NA CASSVQGSYEQYF TGTGCCAGCAGTGTCCAGGGGTCCTACGAGCAGTACTTC
TRBJ2-1 TRBV5-8 NA TRBD1 CASNRDRAYNEQFF TGTGCCAGCAACCGGGACAGGGCCTACAATGAGCAGTTCTTC
TRBJ2-2 TRBV28 NA NA CASYSNTGELFF TGTGCCAGCTACAGCAACACCGGGGAGCTGTTTTTT
TRBJ2-7 TRBV7-9 few NA CASSPPAGRKYWVHEQYF TGTGCCAGCAGCCCCCCGGCGGGTCGAAAATATTGGGTCCACGAGCAGTACTTC
TRBJ1-2 TRBV19 NA NA CASSTGTGPYGYTF TGTGCCAGTAGCACAGGTACCGGGCCCTATGGCTACACCTTC
TRBJ1-2 TRBV18 NA TRBD1 CASSPPNVRGLTLNYGYTF TGTGCCAGCTCACCACCGAACGTCAGGGGGCTCACCTTAAACTATGGCTACACCTTC
TRBJ2-1 TRBV9 few TRBD2 CASTGTSVNEQFF TGTGCCAGTACCGGGACTAGCGTTAATGAGCAGTTCTTC
TRBJ2-7 TRBV5-4 NA TRBD2 CASSLEGLAPSEQYF TGTGCCAGCAGCTTAGAAGGACTAGCCCCTTCCGAGCAGTACTTC
TRBJ1-6 TRBV7-2 few TRBD1 CASSLAGQRNSPLHF TGTGCCAGCAGCTTAGCGGGACAGAGAAATTCACCCCTCCACTTT
TRBJ2-6 TRBV15 NA NA CATSRFGGRGLGANVLTF TGTGCCACCAGCAGATTCGGGGGTCGAGGATTAGGGGCCAACGTCCTGACTTTC
TRBJ1-5 TRBV10-3 NA NA CAISESGVNSNQPQHF TGTGCCATCAGTGAGTCGGGAGTCAATAGCAATCAGCCCCAGCATTTT
TRBJ1-4 TRBV25-1 NA NA CASRRRPNEKLFF TGTGCCAGCAGGCGTCGCCCTAATGAAAAACTGTTTTTT
TRBJ1-6 TRBV6-1 NA NA CASSEAGGNSPLHF TGTGCCAGCAGTGAAGCAGGGGGTAATTCACCCCTCCACTTT
TRBJ2-3 TRBV24-1 once NA CATSAGSFTDTQYF TGTGCCACCAGTGCAGGCAGTTTCACAGATACGCAGTATTTT
TRBJ1-6 TRBV6-1 NA NA CASSEHGSAGDSPLHF TGTGCCAGCAGTGAACACGGCTCGGCCGGGGATTCACCCCTCCACTTT
TRBJ2-3 TRBV7-9 NA NA CASSLNGVSTDTQYF TGTGCCAGCAGCTTAAACGGGGTGAGCACAGATACGCAGTATTTT
TRBJ2-5 TRBV10-3 NA TRBD1 CAISELDRGRGETQYF TGTGCCATCAGTGAGCTTGACAGGGGGCGCGGTGAGACCCAGTACTTC
TRBJ2-3 TRBV10-3 NA TRBD2 CAIMTSGGTDTQYF TGTGCCATAATGACTAGCGGGGGGACAGATACGCAGTATTTT
TRBJ2-7 TRBV7-2 NA TRBD2 CASSSEVTSSEQYF TGTGCCAGCAGCTCGGAGGTGACTAGCAGCGAGCAGTACTTC
TRBJ2-6 TRBV7-3 once TRBD1 CASSSTLGPQGAAGANVLTF TGTGCCAGCAGCTCCACCCTAGGGCCACAGGGGGCGGCTGGGGCCAACGTCCTGACTTTC
TRBJ1-1 TRBV28 once NA CASSFRNTEAFF TGTGCCAGCAGTTTCAGAAACACTGAAGCTTTCTTT
TRBJ2-5 TRBV5-1 NA NA CASSLGGPETQYF TGCGCCAGCAGCTTGGGCGGTCCGGAGACCCAGTACTTC
TRBJ1-3 TRBV7-2 once TRBD1 CASSKGTGGLSGNTIYF TGTGCCAGCAGCAAAGGGACAGGGGGCCTCTCTGGAAACACCATATATTTT
TRBJ1-1 TRBV12-3/TRBV12-4 once NA CASSLTGWTEAFF TGTGCCAGCAGTCTCACAGGGTGGACTGAAGCTTTCTTT